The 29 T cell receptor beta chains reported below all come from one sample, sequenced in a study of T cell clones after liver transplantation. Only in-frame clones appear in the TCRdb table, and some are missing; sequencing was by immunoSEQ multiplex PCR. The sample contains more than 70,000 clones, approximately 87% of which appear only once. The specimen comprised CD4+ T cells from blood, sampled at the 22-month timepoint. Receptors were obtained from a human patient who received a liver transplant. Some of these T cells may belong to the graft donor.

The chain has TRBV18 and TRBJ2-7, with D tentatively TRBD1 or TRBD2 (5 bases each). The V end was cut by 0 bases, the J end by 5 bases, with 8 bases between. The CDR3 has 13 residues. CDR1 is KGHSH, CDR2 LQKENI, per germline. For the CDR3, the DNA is TGTGCCAGCTCACCACCGGGACGTAACGAGCAGTACTTC. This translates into CASSPPGRNEQYF.

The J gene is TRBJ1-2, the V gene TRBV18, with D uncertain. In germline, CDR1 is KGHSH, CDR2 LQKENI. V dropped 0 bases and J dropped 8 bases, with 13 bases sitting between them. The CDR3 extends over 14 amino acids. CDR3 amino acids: CASSPPGKGSGYTF. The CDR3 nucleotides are TGTGCCAGCTCACCACCGGGAAAGGGTTCCGGCTACACCTTC.

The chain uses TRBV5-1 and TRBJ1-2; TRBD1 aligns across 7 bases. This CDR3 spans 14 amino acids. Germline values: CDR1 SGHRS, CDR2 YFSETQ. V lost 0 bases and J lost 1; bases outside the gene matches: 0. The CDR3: CASSLGDSNYGYTF. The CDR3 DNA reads TGCGCCAGCAGCTTGGGGGACAGTAACTATGGCTACACCTTC.

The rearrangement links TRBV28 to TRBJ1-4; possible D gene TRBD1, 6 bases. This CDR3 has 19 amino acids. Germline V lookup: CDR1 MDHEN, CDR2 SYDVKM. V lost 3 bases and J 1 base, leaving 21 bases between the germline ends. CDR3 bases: TGTGCCAGCAGTTTCCCAAGCGGGAGGGGGAAGGGAACTAATGAAAAACTGTTTTTT. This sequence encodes CASSFPSGRGKGTNEKLFF.

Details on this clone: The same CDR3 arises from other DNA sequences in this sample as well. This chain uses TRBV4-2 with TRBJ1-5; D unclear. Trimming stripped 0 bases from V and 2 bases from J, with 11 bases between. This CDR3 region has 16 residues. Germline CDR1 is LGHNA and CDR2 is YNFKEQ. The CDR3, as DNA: TGTGCCAGCAGCCAAGATCCAGAGGACGGCAATCAGCCCCAGCATTTT. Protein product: CASSQDPEDGNQPQHF.

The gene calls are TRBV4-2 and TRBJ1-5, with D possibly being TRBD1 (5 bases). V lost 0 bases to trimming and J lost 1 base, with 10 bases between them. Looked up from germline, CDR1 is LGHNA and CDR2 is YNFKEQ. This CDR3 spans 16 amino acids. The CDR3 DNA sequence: TGTGCCAGCAGCCAAGACCCGGGACCGAGCAATCAGCCCCAGCATTTT. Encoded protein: CASSQDPGPSNQPQHF.

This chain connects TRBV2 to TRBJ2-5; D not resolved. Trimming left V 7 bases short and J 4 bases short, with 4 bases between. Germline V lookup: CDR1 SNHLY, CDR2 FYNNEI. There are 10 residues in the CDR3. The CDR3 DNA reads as TGTGCCAGCAATAGAGAGACCCAGTACTTC. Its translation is CASNRETQYF. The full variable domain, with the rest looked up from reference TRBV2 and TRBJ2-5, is EPEVTQTPSHQVTQMGQEVILRCVPISNHLYFYWYRQILGQKVEFLVSFYNNEISEKSEIFDDQFSVERPDGSNFTLKIRSTKLEDSAMYFCASNRETQYFGPGTRLLVL.

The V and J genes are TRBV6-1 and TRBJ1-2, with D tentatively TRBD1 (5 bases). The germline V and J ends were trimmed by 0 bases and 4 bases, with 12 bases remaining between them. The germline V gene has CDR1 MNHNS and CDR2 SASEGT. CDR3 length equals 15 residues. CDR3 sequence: CASSEAYRGPYGYTF. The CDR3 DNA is TGTGCCAGCAGTGAAGCGTATCGGGGCCCCTATGGCTACACCTTC.

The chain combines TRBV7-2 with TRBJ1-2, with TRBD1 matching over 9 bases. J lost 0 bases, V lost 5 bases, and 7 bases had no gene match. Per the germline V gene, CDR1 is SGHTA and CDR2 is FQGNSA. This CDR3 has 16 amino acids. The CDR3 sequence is CASSPGQGKANYGYTF. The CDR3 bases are TGTGCCAGCAGCCCGGGACAGGGAAAGGCTAACTATGGCTACACCTTC. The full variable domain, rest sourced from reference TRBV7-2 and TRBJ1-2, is GAGVSQSPSNKVTEKGKDVELRCDPISGHTALYWYRQSLGQGLEFLIYFQGNSAPDKSGLPSDRFSAERTGGSVSTLTIQRTQQEDSAVYLCASSPGQGKANYGYTFGSGTRLTVV.

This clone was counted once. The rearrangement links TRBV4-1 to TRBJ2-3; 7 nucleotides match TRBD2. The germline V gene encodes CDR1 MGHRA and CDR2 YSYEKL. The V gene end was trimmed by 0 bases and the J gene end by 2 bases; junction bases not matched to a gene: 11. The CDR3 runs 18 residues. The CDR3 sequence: CASSQDPARREHTDTQYF. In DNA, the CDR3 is TGCGCCAGCAGCCAAGATCCCGCCCGGCGGGAGCACACAGATACGCAGTATTTT.

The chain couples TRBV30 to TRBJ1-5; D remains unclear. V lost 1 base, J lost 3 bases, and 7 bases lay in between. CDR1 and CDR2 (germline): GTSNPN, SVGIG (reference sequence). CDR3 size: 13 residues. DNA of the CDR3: TGTGCCTGGAGTGGGGCAGACAATCAGCCCCAGCATTTT. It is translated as CAWSGADNQPQHF.

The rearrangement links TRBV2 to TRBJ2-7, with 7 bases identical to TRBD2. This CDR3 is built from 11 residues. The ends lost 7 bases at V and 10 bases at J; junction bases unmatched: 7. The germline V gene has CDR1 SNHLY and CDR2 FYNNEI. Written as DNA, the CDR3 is TGTGCCAGCAAGACTAGCTGGGATCAGTACTTC. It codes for CASKTSWDQYF.

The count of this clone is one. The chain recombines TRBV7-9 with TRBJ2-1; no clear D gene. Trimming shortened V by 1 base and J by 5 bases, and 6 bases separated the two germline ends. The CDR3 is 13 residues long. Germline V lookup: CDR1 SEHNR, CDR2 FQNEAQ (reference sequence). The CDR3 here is CASSLDQNNEQFF. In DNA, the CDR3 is TGTGCCAGCAGCTTAGATCAGAACAATGAGCAGTTCTTC.

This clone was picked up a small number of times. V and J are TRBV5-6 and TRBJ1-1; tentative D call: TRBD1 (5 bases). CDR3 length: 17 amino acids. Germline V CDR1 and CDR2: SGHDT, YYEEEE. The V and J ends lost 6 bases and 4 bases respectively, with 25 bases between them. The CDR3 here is CASINHLRGAGFTEAFF. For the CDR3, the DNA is TGTGCCAGCATTAATCACCTTCGGGGCGCAGGGTTCACTGAAGCTTTCTTT.

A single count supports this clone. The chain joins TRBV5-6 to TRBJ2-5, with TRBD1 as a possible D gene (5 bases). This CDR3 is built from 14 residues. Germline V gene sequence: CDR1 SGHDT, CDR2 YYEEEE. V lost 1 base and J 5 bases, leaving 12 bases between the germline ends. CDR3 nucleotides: TGTGCCAGCAGCTTGTTGCAGGGTGCTGAGACCCAGTACTTC. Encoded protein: CASSLLQGAETQYF.

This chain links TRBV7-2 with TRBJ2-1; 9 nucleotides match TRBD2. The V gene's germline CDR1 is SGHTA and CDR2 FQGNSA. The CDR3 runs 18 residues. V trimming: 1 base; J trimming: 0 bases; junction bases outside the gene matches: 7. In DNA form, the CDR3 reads TGTGCCAGCAGCTTAGTGCTAGCGGGGAACAGCTCCTACAATGAGCAGTTCTTC. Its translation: CASSLVLAGNSSYNEQFF.

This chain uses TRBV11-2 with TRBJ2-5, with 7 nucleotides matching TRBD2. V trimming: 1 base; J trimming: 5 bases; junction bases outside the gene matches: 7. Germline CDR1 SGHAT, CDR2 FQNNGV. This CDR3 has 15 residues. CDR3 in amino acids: CASSLVGGTLETQYF. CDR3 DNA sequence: TGTGCCAGCAGCTTAGTGGGAGGGACCCTGGAGACCCAGTACTTC.

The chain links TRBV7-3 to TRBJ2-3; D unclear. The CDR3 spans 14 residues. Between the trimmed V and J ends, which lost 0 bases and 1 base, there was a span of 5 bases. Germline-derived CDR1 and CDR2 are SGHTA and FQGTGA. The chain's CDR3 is CASSLTGGTDTQYF. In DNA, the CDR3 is TGTGCCAGCAGCTTAACAGGAGGCACAGATACGCAGTATTTT.

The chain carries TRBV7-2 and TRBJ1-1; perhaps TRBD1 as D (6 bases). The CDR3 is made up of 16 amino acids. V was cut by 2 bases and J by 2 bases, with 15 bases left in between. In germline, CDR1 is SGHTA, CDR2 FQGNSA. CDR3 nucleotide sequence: TGTGCCAGCAGCTTAACTGGGGGCAGGCCTAACACTGAAGCTTTCTTT. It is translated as CASSLTGGRPNTEAFF. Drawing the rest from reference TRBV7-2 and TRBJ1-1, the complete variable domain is GAGVSQSPSNKVTEKGKDVELRCDPISGHTALYWYRQSLGQGLEFLIYFQGNSAPDKSGLPSDRFSAERTGGSVSTLTIQRTQQEDSAVYLCASSLTGGRPNTEAFFGQGTRLTVV.

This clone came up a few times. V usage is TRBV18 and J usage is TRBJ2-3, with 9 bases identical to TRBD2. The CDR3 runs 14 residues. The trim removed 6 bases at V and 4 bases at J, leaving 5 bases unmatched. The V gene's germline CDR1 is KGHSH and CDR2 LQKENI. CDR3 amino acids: CASSRAGGSDTQYF. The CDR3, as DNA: TGTGCCAGCTCCCGAGCGGGAGGCTCAGATACGCAGTATTTT.

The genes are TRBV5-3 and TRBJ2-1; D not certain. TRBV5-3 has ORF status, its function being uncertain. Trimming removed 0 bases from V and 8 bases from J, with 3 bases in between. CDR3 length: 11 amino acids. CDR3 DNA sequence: TGTGCCAGAAGCTTGGACGATGAGCAGTTCTTC. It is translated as CARSLDDEQFF.

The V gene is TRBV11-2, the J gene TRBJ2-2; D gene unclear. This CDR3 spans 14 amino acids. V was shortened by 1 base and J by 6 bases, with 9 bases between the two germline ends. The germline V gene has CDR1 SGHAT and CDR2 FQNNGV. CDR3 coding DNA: TGTGCCAGCAGCTTAGGCAGTGCCGCCGGGGAGCTGTTTTTT. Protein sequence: CASSLGSAAGELFF.

CDR3 sequence (DNA): TGTGCCAGCAGCTCTAATCCCGGGGGCGCGAATGGCTACACCTTC. It yields the protein CASSSNPGGANGYTF. The chain is built from TRBV7-2 and TRBJ1-2, with D maybe TRBD1 (6 bases). Germline CDR1 SGHTA, CDR2 FQGNSA. Trimming took off 4 bases at V and 6 bases at J, with 18 bases between the two ends. The CDR3 totals 15 residues.

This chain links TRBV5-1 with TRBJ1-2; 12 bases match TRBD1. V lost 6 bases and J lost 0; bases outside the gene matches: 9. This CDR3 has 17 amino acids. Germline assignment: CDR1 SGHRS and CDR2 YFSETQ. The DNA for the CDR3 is TGCGCCAGCATGGACGGGGGACAGGGGGCGTCTAACTATGGCTACACCTTC. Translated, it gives CASMDGGQGASNYGYTF. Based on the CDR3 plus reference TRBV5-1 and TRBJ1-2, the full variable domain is KAGVTQTPRYLIKTRGQQVTLSCSPISGHRSVSWYQQTPGQGLQFLFEYFSETQRNKGNFPGRFSGRQFSNSRSEMNVSTLELGDSALYLCASMDGGQGASNYGYTFGSGTRLTVV.

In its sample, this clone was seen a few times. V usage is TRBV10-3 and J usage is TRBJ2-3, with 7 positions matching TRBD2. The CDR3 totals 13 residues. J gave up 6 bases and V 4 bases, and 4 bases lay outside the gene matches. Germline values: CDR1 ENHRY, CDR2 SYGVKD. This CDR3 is CAISGGRVDTQYF. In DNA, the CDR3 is TGTGCCATCAGTGGGGGGAGGGTCGATACGCAGTATTTT.

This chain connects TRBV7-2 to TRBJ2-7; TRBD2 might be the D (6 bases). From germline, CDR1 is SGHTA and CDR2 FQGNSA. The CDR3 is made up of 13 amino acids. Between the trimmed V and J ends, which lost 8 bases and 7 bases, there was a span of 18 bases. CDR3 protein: CASGRAPGREQYF. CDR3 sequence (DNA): TGTGCCAGCGGCCGGGCCCCGGGGAGGGAGCAGTACTTC.

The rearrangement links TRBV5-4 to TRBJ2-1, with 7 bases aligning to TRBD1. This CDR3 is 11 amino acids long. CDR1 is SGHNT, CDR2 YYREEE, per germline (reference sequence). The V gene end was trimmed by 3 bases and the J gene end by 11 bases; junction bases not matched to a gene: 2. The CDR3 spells CASSSDRQQFF. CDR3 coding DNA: TGTGCCAGCAGCTCGGACAGGCAGCAGTTCTTC.

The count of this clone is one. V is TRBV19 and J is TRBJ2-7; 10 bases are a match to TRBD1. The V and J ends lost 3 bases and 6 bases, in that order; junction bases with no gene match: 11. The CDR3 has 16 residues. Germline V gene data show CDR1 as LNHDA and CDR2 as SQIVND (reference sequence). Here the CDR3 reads CASSIRFGTGAAEQYF. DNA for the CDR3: TGTGCCAGTAGTATTCGTTTTGGGACAGGGGCAGCCGAGCAGTACTTC. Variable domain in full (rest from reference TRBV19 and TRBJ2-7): DGGITQSPKYLFRKEGQNVTLSCEQNLNHDAMYWYRQDPGQGLRLIYYSQIVNDFQKGDIAEGYSVSREKKESFPLTVTSAQKNPTAFYLCASSIRFGTGAAEQYFGPGTRLTVT.

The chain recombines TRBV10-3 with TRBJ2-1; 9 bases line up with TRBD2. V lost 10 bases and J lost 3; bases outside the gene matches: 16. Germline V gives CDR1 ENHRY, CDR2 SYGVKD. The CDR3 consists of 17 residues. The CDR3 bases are TGTGCCACAGATCCCAAGGATAGCGGGAGTGACTACAATGAGCAGTTCTTC. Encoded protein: CATDPKDSGSDYNEQFF.